The present T cell receptor beta chain was sequenced within a study of CD8 T cells in Susac syndrome. The length of the CDR3 is 16 residues. The ends were cut back, 5 bases at V and 0 bases at J, with 16 bases in the middle. Per germline, CDR1 LGHNT and CDR2 FRNRAP. Sequencing of TCR beta was performed on blood CD8+ and CD4+ T cells. Random hexamers primed reverse transcription of about 0.45 to 1 ug RNA. immunoSEQ multiplex PCR amplified TCR beta CDR3 across 54 Vbeta, 13 Jbeta. TCRdb reanalysed the immunoSEQ multiplex PCR reads using MiXCR and keeps one entry per CDR3 protein. The sample contains 150,000 to 200,000 distinct CDR3 sequences, approximately 93% of which appear only once.

Sequenced material: CD4+ T cells from PBMCs. This TCR derives from a human donor in good health. The chain uses TRBV12-5 and TRBJ1-2; D is possibly TRBD1 (5 bases). CDR3 nucleotide sequence: TGTGCTAGTGGTCCGGGACGGCCGGAAGCTAACTATGGCTACACCTTC. Encoded protein: CASGPGRPEANYGYTF.